This is a list of T cell receptor beta chains from one sample in a study of breast tumors, draining lymph nodes, adjacent tissues. TCRdb processed the multiplex PCR reads anew with MiXCR; each CDR3 protein has one entry. Of about 130,000 distinct CDR3 sequences listed, 15% to 20% are singletons. Sequencing was performed on axillary lymph node tissue. These receptors were taken from a female donor with breast cancer. Some clones in this sample may be carry-over from other donors' samples. Each CDR3 is given with its conserved first and last residue. A D gene is named only where the DNA matches it firmly. Some rows have no size entry. The others give once, few or many, or a class for an expanded clone.

V	J	D	size	CDR3	DNA
TRBV2	TRBJ1-2	TRBD1	many	CASSDMRQGAYGYTF	TGTGCCAGCAGTGATATGCGGCAGGGGGCCTATGGCTACACCTTC
TRBV5-8	TRBJ2-2	-	-	CASSGNGSLKIRDTGELFF	TGTGCCAGCAGCGGAAACGGGAGTTTGAAGATCAGGGACACCGGGGAGCTGTTTTTT
TRBV5-1	TRBJ2-5	-	many	CASSPRPGGEETQYF	TGCGCCAGCAGCCCCCGACCAGGGGGGGAAGAGACCCAGTACTTC
TRBV24-1	TRBJ2-1	-	many	CATSDSYSYNEQFF	TGTGCCACCAGTGATTCATACTCCTACAATGAGCAGTTCTTC
TRBV5-6	TRBJ2-1	TRBD2	-	CASSLRAGGYNEQFF	TGTGCCAGCAGCTTGCGCGCGGGAGGGTACAATGAGCAGTTCTTC
TRBV19	TRBJ2-1	-	once	CASSISGGLYNGQFF	TGTGCCAGTAGTATATCCGGGGGGCTTTACAATGGGCAGTTCTTC
TRBV4-1	TRBJ2-5	-	many	CASSQDWGETQYF	TGCGCCAGCAGCCAAGACTGGGGAGAGACCCAGTACTTC
TRBV28	TRBJ2-1	TRBD2	-	CASSESGGPIEQFF	TGTGCCAGCAGTGAGTCGGGAGGGCCGATTGAGCAGTTCTTC
TRBV7-9	TRBJ2-4	TRBD1	many	CASSLTGQGRGVQYF	TGTGCCAGCAGCCTCACGGGACAGGGACGAGGGGTTCAGTACTTC
TRBV2	TRBJ2-3	-	-	CASSRGSEKNTDTQYF	TGTGCCAGCAGCCGAGGATCCGAAAAAAACACAGATACGCAGTATTTT
TRBV7-9	TRBJ2-7	-	many	CASSFAGSSYEQYF	TGTGCCAGCAGCTTCGCGGGAAGTTCCTACGAGCAGTACTTC
TRBV6-1	TRBJ2-1	-	few	CASNRGQNNEQFF	TGTGCCAGCAACCGGGGGCAGAACAATGAGCAGTTCTTC
TRBV10-2	TRBJ2-1	-	many	CASSRTAGMSNEQFF	TGCGCCAGCAGTCGGACCGCAGGAATGAGCAATGAGCAGTTCTTC
TRBV16	TRBJ1-6	-	many	CASSGQYNSPLHF	TGTGCCAGCAGTGGACAGTATAATTCACCCCTCCACTTT
TRBV6-5	TRBJ2-5	TRBD2	many	CASSLTSGRRETQYF	TGTGCCAGCAGCCTGACTAGCGGGAGACGGGAGACCCAGTACTTC
TRBV18	TRBJ2-2	-	-	CASSPSGNTGELFF	TGTGCCAGCTCACCAAGCGGGAACACCGGGGAGCTGTTTTTT
TRBV24-1	TRBJ1-6	-	many	CATSDLRGTGINNSPLHF	TGTGCCACCAGTGATTTGCGGGGCACAGGGATCAATAATTCACCCCTCCACTTT
TRBV2	TRBJ2-2	-	many	CASSPQGRRTGELFF	TGTGCCAGCAGCCCCCAGGGGAGAAGAACCGGGGAGCTGTTTTTT
TRBV4-2	TRBJ2-7	TRBD2	many	CASSQDMASGGTGEQYF	TGTGCCAGCAGCCAAGATATGGCTAGCGGGGGCACGGGTGAGCAGTACTTC
TRBV10-1	TRBJ2-1	-	many	CASSESAVRHNEQFF	TGCGCCAGCAGTGAGTCGGCCGTTAGACACAATGAGCAGTTCTTC
TRBV6-5	TRBJ2-3	TRBD1	many	CASREDRGRPDTQYF	TGTGCCAGCAGGGAGGACAGGGGGCGGCCAGATACGCAGTATTTT
TRBV30	TRBJ1-5	-	-	CAWRNRYSNQPQHF	TGTGCCTGGAGAAACAGGTATAGCAATCAGCCCCAGCATTTT
TRBV28	TRBJ2-3	TRBD2	few	CASNPRLAGATDTQYF	TGTGCCAGCAACCCGAGGCTAGCGGGAGCGACAGATACGCAGTATTTT
TRBV2	TRBJ2-3	-	many	CAQHPSRSTDTQYF	TGTGCCCAGCACCCGAGCAGAAGCACAGATACGCAGTATTTT
TRBV20-1	TRBJ2-1	TRBD2	few	CSARDWGEGHNEQFF	TGCAGTGCTAGAGATTGGGGGGAGGGCCACAATGAGCAGTTCTTC
TRBV24-1	TRBJ2-1	TRBD1	many	CATSERQGARNEQFF	TGTGCCACCAGTGAGAGACAGGGGGCGCGAAATGAGCAGTTCTTC
TRBV6-1	TRBJ2-3	TRBD1	many	CASSDRGQGSTQYF	TGTGCCAGCAGCGACAGGGGTCAGGGGTCTACGCAGTATTTT
TRBV5-1	TRBJ2-7	TRBD1	many	CASTPDRTSSYEQYF	TGCGCCAGCACCCCGGACAGGACAAGCTCCTACGAGCAGTACTTC
TRBV6-6	TRBJ2-1	TRBD1	many	CASSYRGGQGTYNEQFF	TGTGCCAGCAGTTACCGCGGAGGACAGGGGACGTACAATGAGCAGTTCTTC
TRBV20-1	TRBJ2-7	-	many	CSAKSYEQYF	TGCAGTGCTAAATCATACGAGCAGTACTTC
TRBV9	TRBJ2-6	-	-	CASGVEGGGSGANVLTF	TGTGCCAGCGGCGTAGAGGGGGGGGGGTCCGGGGCCAACGTCCTGACTTTC
TRBV7-9	TRBJ1-2	-	many	CASSSDSFYGYTF	TGTGCCAGCAGCTCGGACAGCTTCTATGGCTACACCTTC
TRBV7-8	TRBJ2-7	-	large	CASSLDSHEQYF	TGTGCCAGCAGCCTCGACAGTCACGAGCAGTACTTC
TRBV20-1	TRBJ1-5	-	many	CSARDYDRTYSNQPQHF	TGCAGTGCTAGAGATTACGACAGAACTTATAGCAATCAGCCCCAGCATTTT
TRBV5-1	TRBJ2-1	TRBD2	many	CASSQGGLAGNGNEQFF	TGCGCCAGCAGCCAAGGGGGACTAGCTGGAAATGGCAATGAGCAGTTCTTC
TRBV11-2	TRBJ1-4	-	many	CASSLGQPNEKLFF	TGTGCCAGCAGCTTAGGACAGCCTAATGAAAAACTGTTTTTT
TRBV19	TRBJ1-1	-	-	CASTKTGGTEAFF	TGTGCCAGTACCAAGACAGGCGGAACTGAAGCTTTCTTT
TRBV28	TRBJ2-7	-	few	CASTLSGSSYEQYF	TGTGCCAGCACCCTGAGCGGCAGCTCCTACGAGCAGTACTTC
TRBV19	TRBJ1-6	-	many	CASSIKGTSPLHF	TGTGCCAGTAGTATTAAGGGGACCTCACCCCTCCACTTT
TRBV6-1	TRBJ1-2	-	many	CASFIRGRGTSGGYTF	TGTGCCAGCTTTATCCGGGGGCGGGGGACCTCCGGTGGCTACACCTTC
TRBV7-8	TRBJ2-7	TRBD2	many	CASSPRTSLNHYEQYF	TGTGCCAGCAGCCCAAGGACTAGCCTAAATCACTACGAGCAGTACTTC
TRBV20-1	TRBJ1-2	-	many	CSARASTGTNYGYTF	TGCAGTGCTAGAGCCTCGACTGGAACTAACTATGGCTACACCTTC
TRBV6-5	TRBJ2-2	-	-	CASRRQEGTGELFF	TGTGCCAGCAGACGTCAAGAGGGCACCGGGGAGCTGTTTTTT
TRBV7-3	TRBJ2-2	-	many	CASSPDPNTGELFF	TGTGCCAGCAGCCCCGACCCGAACACCGGGGAGCTGTTTTTT
TRBV20-1	TRBJ2-7	-	many	CSAGYRDTISSYEQYF	TGCAGTGCTGGGTACCGGGACACCATCAGCTCCTACGAGCAGTACTTC
TRBV12-3/TRBV12-4	TRBJ2-2	TRBD2	-	CASKWLAGTGELFF	TGTGCCAGCAAATGGCTAGCGGGCACCGGGGAGCTGTTTTTT
TRBV12-3/TRBV12-4	TRBJ1-5	TRBD1	many	CASSSTGGQEPQHF	TGTGCCAGCAGTTCAACAGGGGGCCAAGAGCCCCAGCATTTT
TRBV30	TRBJ2-7	-	many	CAWTPLRGRVREQYF	TGTGCCTGGACACCCTTACGGGGACGGGTAAGGGAGCAGTACTTC
TRBV11-2	TRBJ1-6	-	many	CASSLANSPLHF	TGTGCCAGCAGCTTAGCAAATTCACCCCTCCACTTT
TRBV6-5	TRBJ1-5	-	many	CASRDRDSNQPQHF	TGTGCCAGCAGGGACAGAGATAGCAATCAGCCCCAGCATTTT
TRBV6-5	TRBJ2-1	-	many	CASSYATSLNEQFF	TGTGCCAGCAGTTACGCGACGTCCTTGAATGAGCAGTTCTTC
TRBV20-1	TRBJ2-5	-	many	CSARAGGAQETQYF	TGCAGTGCAAGAGCAGGGGGGGCTCAAGAGACCCAGTACTTC
TRBV7-9	TRBJ1-5	TRBD1	many	CASSRFGQGAGEQPQHF	TGTGCCAGCAGTCGATTTGGACAGGGGGCAGGCGAGCAGCCCCAGCATTTT
TRBV2	TRBJ1-6	-	many	CASRGGGNSPLHF	TGTGCCAGCAGAGGGGGTGGTAATTCACCCCTCCACTTT
TRBV12-5	TRBJ2-3	-	-	CASGLGSTDTQYF	TGTGCTAGTGGTTTGGGATCCACAGATACGCAGTATTTT
TRBV6-6	TRBJ2-3	-	many	CASKGKGGLSTDTQYF	TGTGCCAGCAAGGGGAAGGGGGGGCTTAGCACAGATACGCAGTATTTT